The 15 T cell receptor beta chains below were found in one sample sequenced in a study of blood T cell repertoires in COVID-19. Sequencing used immunoSEQ multiplex PCR; TCRdb keeps in-frame clones, though not all of them. This sample has about 88,000 clones, with under 90% found just once. The sample comprised peripheral blood. These TCRs come from a woman in her 70s with acute or convalescent COVID-19.

The chain has TRBV19 and TRBJ2-3; 8 bases agree with TRBD2. The germline gives CDR1 LNHDA, CDR2 SQIVND (reference sequence). CDR3 length: 15 residues. The J segment lost 5 bases and the V segment lost 8 bases, leaving 12 bases of the junction unmatched. CDR3 in DNA: TGTGCCAGTGACCCGGGGGGGCGGGTCGGAGATACGCAGTATTTT. This translates into CASDPGGRVGDTQYF.

Worth noting for this clone: At the DNA level, this CDR3 is encoded by other sequences in the same sample as well. V and J are TRBV19 and TRBJ2-5, with 7 nucleotides matching TRBD2. The germline V gene has CDR1 LNHDA and CDR2 SQIVND (reference sequence). J lost 4 bases, V lost 8 bases, and 7 bases had no gene match. This CDR3 is built from 13 residues. The chain's CDR3 is CASRRGGGETQYF. The CDR3 DNA is TGTGCCAGTCGACGGGGCGGGGGAGAGACCCAGTACTTC.

V and J are TRBV9 and TRBJ2-1; TRBD2 matches at 14 bases. The length of the CDR3 is 16 residues. Losses at the gene ends were 4 bases for V and 7 bases for J; bases not matched to a gene: 7. CDR1 and CDR2 from the germline V gene are SGDLS and YYNGEE. CDR3 residues: CASSRTGLAGVNEQFF. The CDR3 nucleotides read TGTGCCAGCAGCCGAACGGGACTAGCGGGAGTGAATGAGCAGTTCTTC.

The chain combines TRBV11-3 with TRBJ1-1; D remains unclear. The germline V gene has CDR1 SGHNT and CDR2 YENEEA. This CDR3 has 16 amino acids. Between the trimmed V and J ends, which lost 3 bases and 1 base, there was a span of 15 bases. The CDR3 DNA reads as TGTGCCAGCAGCTTCGATATGATGGGAGGGAACACTGAAGCTTTCTTT. It yields the protein CASSFDMMGGNTEAFF.

J is TRBJ2-2 and V is TRBV10-3; the match to TRBD1 covers 9 bases. CDR1 is ENHRY, CDR2 SYGVKD, per germline. Trimming removed 10 bases from V and 4 bases from J; junction bases left unmatched: 10. This CDR3 has 15 residues. The CDR3: CANRQGEGGTGELFF. The CDR3 DNA is TGTGCCAACCGACAGGGGGAGGGAGGCACCGGGGAGCTGTTTTTT.

The V call is TRBV5-1, the J call TRBJ1-2, with TRBD1 matching 9 bases. CDR3 size: 14 residues. After removal of 4 bases from V and 6 bases from J, the junction contained 7 bases not matched to a gene. CDR1 is SGHRS and CDR2 is YFSETQ in the germline V gene. CDR3 coding DNA: TGCGCCAGCAGCGGTTGGACAGGGGCGAATGGCTACACCTTC. Protein: CASSGWTGANGYTF.

V usage is TRBV6-5 and J usage is TRBJ2-7, with 12 bases matching TRBD2. Trimming took 10 bases from V and 2 from J; bases not matched to a gene: 3. Germline lookup yields CDR1 MNHEY and CDR2 SVGAGI. The CDR3 is made up of 13 amino acids. The CDR3 bases are TGTGCCACCCGGACTAGCGGGACCTACGAGCAGTACGTC. This codes for CATRTSGTYEQYV.

The chain employs TRBV14 and TRBJ1-1; possibly TRBD1 for D (6 bases). The CDR3 has 16 residues. Germline-derived CDR1 and CDR2 are SGHDN and FVKESK. Trimming removed 2 bases at V and 5 bases at J, with 18 bases between. The DNA for the CDR3 is TGTGCCAGCAGCCAATTTTGGGGGGGCGCGGGTACTGAAGCTTTCTTT. This codes for CASSQFWGGAGTEAFF.

The rearrangement uses TRBV10-3 and TRBJ2-7, with D perhaps matching TRBD1 (5 bases). CDR1 and CDR2 (germline): ENHRY, SYGVKD. The CDR3 covers 13 residues. The germline V and J ends were trimmed by 0 bases and 7 bases, with 10 bases remaining between them. For the CDR3, the DNA is TGTGCCATCAGTGAGTCGGCAGGGTGGGAGCAGTACGTC. Encoded protein: CAISESAGWEQYV.

This chain uses TRBV5-1 with TRBJ1-4; maybe TRBD1 (5 bases). Trimming pared 0 bases from V and 5 bases from J, leaving 11 bases between. From germline, CDR1 is SGHRS and CDR2 YFSETQ. CDR3 length: 15 amino acids. The CDR3 region has the DNA TGCGCCAGCAGCTTGGCGGGGGGAGTCAATGAAAAACTGTTTTTT. This translates into CASSLAGGVNEKLFF.

The chain has TRBV11-2 and TRBJ2-1; TRBD2 matches 12 bases. There are 14 residues in the CDR3. Germline V gene lookup returns CDR1 SGHAT and CDR2 FQNNGV. The junction had 0 bases not matched to a gene; V was cut back by 0 bases and J by 9 bases. The CDR3 DNA is TGTGCCAGCAGCTTAGAACTAGCGGGAGGTGAGCAGTTCTTC. It translates to CASSLELAGGEQFF.

The chain uses TRBV27 and TRBJ2-7, with 9 bases aligning to TRBD1. The CDR3 is made up of 14 amino acids. Germline lookup yields CDR1 MNHEY and CDR2 SMNVEV (reference sequence). With V trimmed by 5 bases and J by 4 bases, 6 bases remained unmatched. The DNA for the CDR3 is TGTGCCAGCAGTACACGGGACAGGGTATACGAGCAGTACGTC. Its translation is CASSTRDRVYEQYV.

The chain recombines TRBV7-9 with TRBJ2-6; D call uncertain. Germline V gene lookup returns CDR1 SEHNR and CDR2 FQNEAQ (reference sequence). The CDR3 totals 14 residues. V lost 11 bases to trimming and J lost 0 bases, with 11 bases between them. The chain's CDR3 is CASSFGSGANVLTF. CDR3 DNA: TGTGCCTCCTCGTTCGGCTCTGGGGCCAACGTCCTGACTTTC.

This chain uses TRBV7-7 with TRBJ2-2, with a possible D match to TRBD2 (6 bases). CDR3 length: 17 residues. Germline CDR1 SSHAT, CDR2 FNYEAQ (reference sequence). Trimming shortened V by 0 bases and J by 1 base, and 12 bases separated the two germline ends. CDR3 sequence: CASSLALAGKNTGELFF. Here the CDR3 DNA reads TGTGCCAGCAGCTTAGCGCTTGCGGGGAAGAACACCGGGGAGCTGTTTTTT. The full variable domain, its missing parts supplied by reference TRBV7-7 and TRBJ2-2, is GAGVSQSPRYKVTKRGQDVTLRCDPISSHATLYWYQQALGQGPEFLTYFNYEAQPDKSGLPSDRFSAERPEGSISTLTIQRTEQRDSAMYRCASSLALAGKNTGELFFGEGSRLTVL.

In nucleotides, the CDR3 is TGTGCCAGCAGCTCTCTGACACCTTTGAATGAGCAGTTCTTC. This codes for CASSSLTPLNEQFF. V usage is TRBV7-9 and J usage is TRBJ2-1, with D unclear. Trimming removed 4 bases from V and 7 bases from J, with 14 bases in between. CDR3 size: 14 residues. Germline V gene lookup returns CDR1 SEHNR and CDR2 FQNEAQ (reference sequence).